Each of the 15 T cell receptor beta chains below was sequenced from the same sample in a study of beta chain features in type 1 diabetes. The study reverse transcribed the entire isolated RNA, so it sequenced expressed TCRB transcripts. Only in-frame clones appear in the TCRdb table, and some are missing; sequencing was by immunoSEQ multiplex PCR. This table holds 130,000 to 150,000 clones, under 11% found once. Sequenced sample: naive CD4+ T cells from blood. These receptors originate from a man aged 18 to 29 in good health.

This clone has a handful of counts. The CDR3 DNA reads TGTGCCAGCAGGCCTACAGGGGGTAGGACCGGGGAGCTGTTTTTT. Protein: CASRPTGGRTGELFF. V is TRBV6-1 and J is TRBJ2-2; TRBD1 aligns across 8 bases. Germline CDR1 MNHNS, CDR2 SASEGT. V was pared by 6 bases and J by 5 bases, with 8 bases of the junction left unmatched. The CDR3 totals 15 residues.

The rearrangement links TRBV5-1 to TRBJ2-1; 9 bases line up with TRBD1. CDR1 SGHRS and CDR2 YFSETQ come from the germline V gene. This CDR3 has 14 amino acids. Trimming removed 3 bases from V and 9 bases from J; junction bases left unmatched: 7. In DNA form, the CDR3 reads TGCGCCAGCAGCTCCGGGACAGGGTCGAGTGAGCAGTTCTTC. Its translation is CASSSGTGSSEQFF.

CDR3 in amino acids: CASSLGTGVYGYTF. The CDR3 nucleotides are TGTGCCAGCAGCTTGGGGACAGGGGTCTATGGCTACACCTTC. The chain joins TRBV5-4 to TRBJ1-2; TRBD1 matches 9 bases. Per germline, CDR1 SGHNT and CDR2 YYREEE (reference sequence). The J segment lost 4 bases and the V segment lost 0 bases, leaving 1 base of the junction unmatched. The CDR3 runs 14 residues.

The chain links TRBV10-3 to TRBJ1-2, with TRBD1 matching 10 bases. The trim removed 8 bases at V and 6 bases at J, leaving 6 bases unmatched. Germline V lookup: CDR1 ENHRY, CDR2 SYGVKD. The CDR3 consists of 13 residues. In nucleotides, the CDR3 is TGTGCCATCCGGGACAGGGGAGCTGATGGCTACACCTTC. It specifies CAIRDRGADGYTF.

This clone has more than one count but fewer than ten. CDR3 nucleotide sequence: TGTGCCAGCAGGGTTAGACAGGGCCTCTATGGCTACACCTTC. It is translated as CASRVRQGLYGYTF. The V call is TRBV6-1, the J call TRBJ1-2, with TRBD1 matching 7 bases. V lost 6 bases to trimming and J lost 4 bases; unmatched junction nucleotides: 8. The CDR3 contains 14 residues. CDR1 and CDR2 from the germline V gene are MNHNS and SASEGT.

J is TRBJ1-1 and V is TRBV14; 7 bases match TRBD1. V was clipped by 9 bases and J by 1 base; unmatched bases: 11. The CDR3 spans 15 residues. CDR1 and CDR2 (germline): SGHDN, FVKESK. The CDR3 here is CASSRTGFGNTEAFF. CDR3 DNA sequence: TGTGCCAGTTCTAGGACAGGTTTTGGGAACACTGAAGCTTTCTTT.

The rearrangement uses TRBV6-6 and TRBJ2-2, with TRBD1 identical over 8 bases. The CDR3 extends over 14 amino acids. V gave up 7 bases and J gave up 1 base; unmatched junction bases: 2. CDR1 is MNHNY and CDR2 is SVGAGI in the germline V gene (reference sequence). The CDR3 sequence: CASTGTGNTGELFF. Here the CDR3 DNA reads TGTGCCAGCACCGGGACAGGGAACACCGGGGAGCTGTTTTTT.

The chain uses TRBV2 and TRBJ1-6, with D perhaps TRBD1 (6 bases). CDR1 and CDR2 from the germline V gene are SNHLY and FYNNEI. The CDR3 has 14 residues. V dropped 3 bases and J dropped 10 bases, with 13 bases sitting between them. The CDR3 DNA sequence: TGTGCCAGCAGTGACCGTAGGACAGAATCACCCCTCCACTTT. It specifies CASSDRRTESPLHF.

The chain carries TRBV27 and TRBJ2-5, with a tentative D call TRBD2 (5 bases). The length of the CDR3 is 15 residues. Looked up from germline, CDR1 is MNHEY and CDR2 is SMNVEV (reference sequence). Trimming stripped 6 bases from V and 4 bases from J, with 18 bases between. DNA of the CDR3: TGTGCCAGCAGCCGAGACCCCCCCGGAGGAGAGACCCAGTACTTC. Translating gives CASSRDPPGGETQYF.

This clone was seen a handful of times. The chain carries TRBV4-3 and TRBJ1-2; 7 bases are shared with TRBD1. Per germline, CDR1 LGHNA and CDR2 YSLEER. There are 15 residues in the CDR3. Trimming at V came to 1 base and at J to 0 bases, leaving 2 bases not matched to a gene. In DNA, the CDR3 is TGCGCCAGCAGCCAAGCCGGGACAGCTAACTATGGCTACACCTTC. This sequence encodes CASSQAGTANYGYTF.

The chain recombines TRBV5-4 with TRBJ1-1, with unresolved D. Germline V gene sequence: CDR1 SGHNT, CDR2 YYREEE (reference sequence). V dropped 4 bases and J dropped 1 base, with 11 bases sitting between them. This CDR3 is 14 amino acids long. The CDR3 region has the DNA TGTGCCAGCAGCCCACAAACAGCGAACACTGAAGCTTTCTTT. Its translation is CASSPQTANTEAFF. Looking up the rest from reference TRBV5-4 and TRBJ1-1 gives the full variable domain: ETGVTQSPTHLIKTRGQQVTLRCSSQSGHNTVSWYQQALGQGPQFIFQYYREEENGRGNFPPRFSGLQFPNYSSELNVNALELDDSALYLCASSPQTANTEAFFGQGTRLTVV.

Note on this clone: The sample contains more than one DNA sequence encoding this CDR3. J is TRBJ2-3 and V is TRBV7-2, with TRBD2 identical over 8 bases. Germline trimming cut 5 bases from V and 0 bases from J; bases unmatched to any gene: 1. Germline CDR1 and CDR2: SGHTA and FQGNSA. This CDR3 has 14 residues. CDR3 sequence reads: CASSRGGSTDTQYF. In DNA, the CDR3 is TGTGCCAGCAGCCGGGGGGGGAGCACAGATACGCAGTATTTT.

Only a few counts were recorded for this clone. The rearrangement uses TRBV18 and TRBJ2-5; 8 bases are shared with TRBD1. The CDR3 is 16 amino acids. The J segment lost 4 bases and the V segment lost 4 bases, leaving 11 bases of the junction unmatched. CDR1 KGHSH and CDR2 LQKENI come from the germline V gene. CDR3 DNA: TGTGCCAGCTCACGGGAGACAGGGGCCGTGGGAGAGACCCAGTACTTC. Its translation: CASSRETGAVGETQYF.

The sample holds a few counts of this clone. The genes are TRBV18 and TRBJ1-6; 7 positions match TRBD1. After removal of 6 bases from V and 9 bases from J, the junction contained 11 bases not matched to a gene. The CDR3 runs 15 residues. CDR1 and CDR2 (germline): KGHSH, LQKENI. The CDR3 DNA reads as TGTGCCAGCTCGTCGGACAGGCACGGGATTTCACCCCTCCACTTT. It encodes CASSSDRHGISPLHF.

This clone was found a few times. The gene calls are TRBV30 and TRBJ2-3; D is unclear. The V end lost 3 bases, the J end lost 2 bases, and 6 bases lay between the germline ends. This CDR3 comprises 12 residues. Per germline, CDR1 GTSNPN and CDR2 SVGIG (reference sequence). CDR3 residues: CAWRLYTDTQYF. CDR3 sequence (DNA): TGTGCCTGGAGACTCTACACAGATACGCAGTATTTT.